The clone carrying this T cell receptor beta chain was recorded many times. Its antigen remains unknown. This sample is drawn from a study of response to subunit inactivated influenza vaccine. Overall study findings and caveats: The authors proposed limited new T cell recruitment per seasonal influenza vaccination.

TCRdb recomputed calls from the RT-PCR reads with MiXCR, one row per CDR3 protein. The repertoire holds hundreds of thousands of distinct CDR3 sequences, with 12% to 15% as singletons. The V gene's germline CDR1 is MRHNA and CDR2 SNTAGT. The CDR3 contains 14 residues. V dropped 3 bases and J dropped 2 bases, with 9 bases sitting between them. This rearrangement joins TRBV6-4 to TRBJ2-3; D gene ambiguous. This clonotype originated in a man aged 50-60 years who received an inactivated influenza vaccine. Sample: PBMCs from blood, taken 14 to 15 days before vaccination. CDR3 nucleotides: TGTGCCAGCAGTGAATCACATTCCACAGATACGCAGTATTTT. It specifies CASSESHSTDTQYF.